The rows below give T cell receptor beta chains drawn from one sample of a study of beta chain features in type 1 diabetes. TCRdb keeps only in-frame clones here, not all; method: immunoSEQ multiplex PCR. The sample lists under 250,000 clones; over 12% were seen once. The sample taken for sequencing was naive CD4+ T cells from blood. Every receptor here comes from a middle-aged woman in good health. Both conserved end residues are part of each CDR3. D genes are given only for firm matches. Part of the rows lack a size; the others show once, few, many or a class for expanded clones.

D gene	V gene	J gene	clone size	CDR3 protein	CDR3 DNA
NA	TRBV7-9	TRBJ2-1	many	CASSLGGLGNEQFF	TGTGCCAGCAGCTTAGGTGGGCTCGGCAATGAGCAGTTCTTC
NA	TRBV7-9	TRBJ2-5	few	CASSEQLYQETQYF	TGTGCCAGCAGCGAACAATTGTACCAAGAGACCCAGTACTTC
NA	TRBV5-6	TRBJ2-3	few	CASSFDYPTDTQYF	TGTGCCAGCAGCTTTGACTACCCCACAGATACGCAGTATTTT
NA	TRBV19	TRBJ2-1	NA	CATRRYNEQFF	TGTGCCACCCGCCGGTACAATGAGCAGTTCTTC
NA	TRBV7-2	TRBJ2-4	NA	CASSRTSDKNIQYF	TGTGCCAGCAGCCGGACTTCGGACAAAAACATTCAGTACTTC
TRBD2	TRBV4-3	TRBJ2-3	NA	CASSQDGAPRAGGADTQYF	TGCGCCAGCAGCCAAGATGGGGCCCCGCGAGCGGGGGGTGCAGATACGCAGTATTTT
TRBD1	TRBV5-1	TRBJ1-1	NA	CASSRPGQGTEAFF	TGCGCCAGCAGCCGACCGGGACAGGGCACTGAAGCTTTCTTT
TRBD1	TRBV29-1	TRBJ2-1	NA	CSVDRDPSYNEQFF	TGCAGCGTCGACAGGGATCCCTCCTACAATGAGCAGTTCTTC
TRBD1	TRBV5-4	TRBJ2-3	few	CASSQAWTGPDTQYF	TGTGCCAGCAGCCAAGCGTGGACAGGCCCAGATACGCAGTATTTT
TRBD1	TRBV7-9	TRBJ2-5	NA	CASSLLGTGSRETQYF	TGTGCCAGCAGCTTACTAGGGACAGGGAGTAGAGAGACCCAGTACTTC
TRBD2	TRBV5-1	TRBJ2-7	few	CASSSYSGLAGGSEQYF	TGCGCCAGCAGCTCCTATTCGGGACTAGCGGGGGGGAGCGAGCAGTACTTC
TRBD2	TRBV6-6	TRBJ2-3	NA	CASSREGPDTQYF	TGTGCCAGCAGTCGGGAGGGCCCAGATACGCAGTATTTT
TRBD2	TRBV9	TRBJ2-1	NA	CASSVVSGGHVFF	TGTGCCAGCAGCGTAGTTTCGGGGGGGCACGTGTTCTTC
NA	TRBV7-2	TRBJ1-1	NA	CASSIQGNTEAFF	TGTGCCAGCAGTATACAGGGAAACACTGAAGCTTTCTTT
NA	TRBV27	TRBJ1-6	few	CASMWREDGSPLHF	TGTGCCAGCATGTGGCGGGAAGATGGTTCACCCCTCCACTTT
TRBD1	TRBV19	TRBJ2-7	few	CASSRPGQGNPYEQYF	TGTGCCAGTAGTCGACCGGGACAGGGTAATCCCTACGAGCAGTACTTC
TRBD1	TRBV6-5	TRBJ1-5	few	CASSYGGTGLGLHF	TGTGCCAGCAGTTACGGCGGGACAGGGCTTGGTCTCCATTTT
NA	TRBV19	TRBJ1-1	NA	CASMVTGTEAFF	TGTGCCAGTATGGTCACCGGGACTGAAGCTTTCTTT
NA	TRBV19	TRBJ2-4	NA	CASSTGFTLAKNIQYF	TGTGCCAGTAGCACAGGGTTTACGTTAGCCAAAAACATTCAGTACTTC
NA	TRBV7-9	TRBJ1-4	few	CASSRNVAENEKLFF	TGTGCCAGCAGCCGGAACGTGGCGGAGAATGAAAAACTGTTTTTT
TRBD1	TRBV7-9	TRBJ1-1	few	CASSSGTANTEAFF	TGTGCCAGCAGCTCCGGGACAGCGAACACTGAAGCTTTCTTT
NA	TRBV2	TRBJ1-2	NA	CANPNHPQGRDGYTF	TGTGCCAACCCCAACCACCCCCAGGGCAGGGATGGCTACACCTTC
NA	TRBV5-6	TRBJ2-7	NA	CASSLNSEQYF	TGTGCCAGCAGCCTAAACAGCGAGCAGTACTTC
NA	TRBV27	TRBJ1-5	NA	CASSRQGLGQPQHF	TGTGCCAGCAGTCGTCAGGGATTAGGTCAGCCCCAGCATTTT
NA	TRBV5-1	TRBJ2-1	NA	CASSGEGAYNEQFF	TGCGCCAGCAGCGGGGAGGGGGCCTACAATGAGCAGTTCTTC
NA	TRBV9	TRBJ1-1	NA	CASRSTAEAFF	TGTGCCAGCAGGAGTACGGCTGAAGCTTTCTTT
NA	TRBV6-1	TRBJ1-4	few	CASRGRNEKLFF	TGTGCCAGCAGGGGGCGGAATGAAAAACTGTTTTTT
TRBD2	TRBV9	TRBJ2-5	NA	CASSVDSGSYQETQYF	TGTGCCAGCAGCGTAGACAGCGGGAGTTACCAAGAGACCCAGTACTTC
NA	TRBV10-3	TRBJ2-7	NA	CAIATRGTNYEQYF	TGTGCCATCGCGACGAGGGGGACTAACTACGAGCAGTACTTC
TRBD2	TRBV7-2	TRBJ2-3	NA	CASSSPGLAGRSTDTQYF	TGTGCCAGCAGCTCGCCGGGACTAGCGGGCCGAAGCACAGATACGCAGTATTTT
TRBD2	TRBV18	TRBJ2-3	NA	CASSPRAGVGTDTQYF	TGTGCCAGCTCACCACGGGCGGGGGTCGGCACAGATACGCAGTATTTT
TRBD1	TRBV4-3	TRBJ2-5	NA	CASSRGQGGGETQYF	TGCGCCAGCAGCCGGGGACAGGGTGGGGGTGAGACCCAGTACTTC
TRBD2	TRBV5-4	TRBJ2-1	few	CASSSPSGGWNEQFF	TGTGCCAGCAGCTCCCCTAGCGGGGGATGGAATGAGCAGTTCTTC
NA	TRBV5-1	TRBJ2-3	few	CASSSIGQSTDTQYF	TGCGCCAGCAGCTCCATTGGACAGAGCACAGATACGCAGTATTTT
TRBD2	TRBV7-9	TRBJ2-3	NA	CASSISGGPDTQYF	TGTGCCAGCAGCATTAGCGGGGGGCCAGATACGCAGTATTTT
TRBD1	TRBV6-5	TRBJ1-5	NA	CASRRQGRNQPQHF	TGTGCCAGCAGACGACAGGGGCGCAATCAGCCCCAGCATTTT
TRBD1	TRBV4-1	TRBJ2-3	NA	CASSQAVTGVADTQYF	TGCGCCAGCAGCCAAGCTGTGACAGGGGTCGCAGATACGCAGTATTTT
NA	TRBV15	TRBJ1-5	NA	CATSRVWSHKNNQPQHF	TGTGCCACCAGCAGAGTCTGGTCCCACAAAAACAATCAGCCCCAGCATTTT
TRBD2	TRBV10-3	TRBJ2-1	few	CATRGVSYNEQFF	TGTGCCACCCGGGGGGTTTCCTACAATGAGCAGTTCTTC
NA	TRBV6-1	TRBJ2-3	few	CASMESGGDTQYF	TGTGCCAGCATGGAAAGTGGGGGGGATACGCAGTATTTT
TRBD2	TRBV2	TRBJ2-3	NA	CASRDGTRTVDTQYF	TGTGCCAGCAGGGACGGGACTAGAACGGTGGATACGCAGTATTTT
TRBD2	TRBV6-6	TRBJ2-7	NA	CASSSPSGGSYEQYF	TGTGCCAGCAGTTCTCCTAGCGGGGGGTCCTACGAGCAGTACTTC
NA	TRBV9	TRBJ2-3	NA	CASSVEISTPTDTQYF	TGTGCCAGCAGCGTAGAAATCTCTACCCCCACAGATACGCAGTATTTT
TRBD1	TRBV28	TRBJ2-7	NA	CASSNGQGAYEQYF	TGTGCCAGCAGCAATGGACAGGGGGCCTACGAGCAGTACTTC
TRBD1	TRBV7-9	TRBJ2-5	NA	CASSSTGTGVETQYF	TGTGCCAGCAGCAGCACCGGGACAGGGGTAGAGACCCAGTACTTC
NA	TRBV29-1	TRBJ2-5	NA	CSVRIGQAGSQETQYF	TGCAGCGTAAGGATCGGACAGGCGGGGTCCCAAGAGACCCAGTACTTC
TRBD2	TRBV6-5	TRBJ2-3	NA	CASSVRGVTDTQYF	TGTGCCAGCAGTGTCCGGGGGGTCACAGATACGCAGTATTTT
TRBD1	TRBV2	TRBJ2-3	few	CASTQGHRSTDTQYF	TGTGCCAGTACACAGGGGCATAGGAGCACAGATACGCAGTATTTT
NA	TRBV18	TRBJ2-3	few	CASSPAQASTDTQYF	TGTGCCAGCTCACCCGCCCAGGCCAGCACAGATACGCAGTATTTT
NA	TRBV7-9	TRBJ1-1	few	CASSLGGANTEAFF	TGTGCCAGCAGCTTAGGCGGGGCAAACACTGAAGCTTTCTTT
TRBD1	TRBV27	TRBJ2-7	NA	CASSRSGGLYEQYF	TGTGCCAGCAGCCGGTCAGGGGGCCTCTACGAGCAGTACTTC
NA	TRBV7-9	TRBJ1-2	few	CASSLESPVYGYTF	TGTGCCAGCAGTCTTGAATCGCCGGTCTATGGCTACACCTTC